A selection of T cell receptor beta chains follows, all from one sample in a study of identical twins. MiXCR, run by TCRdb on the 5' RACE reads, gives a single entry per CDR3 protein. Counted here are around 1.7 million distinct CDR3 sequences, about 32% occurring once; the ten biggest clones make up around 0.25%. The source material was cord blood. The origin of the receptors is a newborn girl in good health. The CDR3 runs from the conserved cysteine through the conserved F or W.

V	J	CDR3
TRBV3-1	TRBJ2-7	CASSQGSAWTRDGQYF
TRBV10-3	TRBJ1-2	CAISESQLDKYGYTF
TRBV5-6	TRBJ2-1	CASSLVGTTNERFF
TRBV18	TRBJ2-5	CASSAGLRTQETQYF
TRBV12-3/TRBV12-4	TRBJ2-3	CASSFWWGKGQHGTDTQYF
TRBV12-3/TRBV12-4	-	CATRGSSYNEQYF
TRBV3-1	TRBJ1-6	CASSQGGPLTYNSPLHF
TRBV4-1	TRBJ1-1	CASSQETTGAFF
TRBV7-2	TRBJ1-5	CASSSVGQSNQPQHF
TRBV4-2	TRBJ2-3	CASSQDGVLAATDTQYF
TRBV5-5	-	CASSQVGYRERNIQYF
TRBV20-1	TRBJ2-4	CSARELERAKNIQYF
TRBV20-1	TRBJ2-7	CSAKEIRGYEQYF
TRBV2	TRBJ1-5	CASTELYSNQPQHF
TRBV25-1	TRBJ2-5	CASSAHREETQYF
TRBV20-1	TRBJ2-3	CSAGSGGSTDTQYF
TRBV27	TRBJ2-1	CASSLAGTLSNEQFF
TRBV18	TRBJ2-5	CASSPGLAGAETQYF
TRBV20-1	-	CSASGAHNEQYF
TRBV5-1	TRBJ2-1	CASSLASGLGEWQFF
TRBV2	TRBJ1-2	CASSAQDYGYTF
TRBV4-1	TRBJ2-7	CASSHPKSEQYF
TRBV20-1	-	CSARDRGKTYEQYF
TRBV4-1	TRBJ1-5	CASSQDRVYQPQHF
TRBV20-1	TRBJ2-3	CSAQKLADTQYF
TRBV12-3/TRBV12-4	TRBJ1-5	CASSLAAAAGFQPQHF